This TCR beta chain was sequenced for a study of blood T cell repertoires in COVID-19. The wider study: Sites in the United States, Italy and Spain provided acute and convalescent COVID-19 samples.

Method: immunoSEQ multiplex PCR; TCRdb's copy keeps in-frame clones and lacks some. This table holds about 260,000 clones, approximately 86% found once. The junction had 7 bases not matched to a gene; V was cut back by 4 bases and J by 0 bases. The CDR3 totals 17 residues. Germline V CDR1 and CDR2: LNHDA, SQIVND (reference sequence). The sequence was obtained from a man between 25 and 39 years old with active or convalescent COVID-19. This chain joins TRBV19 and TRBJ1-4; 8 positions match TRBD1. Input material: peripheral blood. Here the CDR3 reads CASSTMDRAATNEKLFF. CDR3 coding DNA: TGTGCCAGTAGTACTATGGACAGGGCTGCAACTAATGAAAAACTGTTTTTT.